This TCR beta chain was observed in a study of blood T cell repertoires in COVID-19. Whole-study context: Whether acute or convalescent, the COVID-19 samples came from the United States, Italy and Spain. Sources were T cells, B-cell-depleted T cells, or PBMCs; the material itself was cDNA or gDNA.

Under the authors' procedure: Reference gene primer amplification yielded estimated nucleated cell counts. Sequencing used immunoSEQ multiplex PCR; TCRdb keeps in-frame clones, though not all of them. The V and J calls and clone size were taken over from that table, and D and trimming were inferred from the DNA. The table lists 110,000 to 150,000 clones, 80% to 85% of them singletons. Sequencing used peripheral blood. The source of this sequence is a human donor in a cohort sampled during active COVID-19.

CDR3 bases: TGTGCCAGTAGTGCCTCCCAGGGTTGGGCCGGGGAGCTGTTTTTT. Encoded protein: CASSASQGWAGELFF. The rearrangement joins TRBV19 to TRBJ2-2, with D possibly being TRBD1 (5 bases). Trimming took 5 bases from V and 6 from J, leaving 16 bases between them. This CDR3 has 15 residues. Germline V gives CDR1 LNHDA, CDR2 SQIVND (reference sequence). Variable domain in full (rest from reference TRBV19 and TRBJ2-2): DGGITQSPKYLFRKEGQNVTLSCEQNLNHDAMYWYRQDPGQGLRLIYYSQIVNDFQKGDIAEGYSVSREKKESFPLTVTSAQKNPTAFYLCASSASQGWAGELFFGEGSRLTVL.